This T cell receptor beta chain stems from a study of T cell responses to AZD1222 COVID-19 vaccine listed by TCRdb under 2021. Broadly, across the study: AZD1222 recipients whose second dose came at about 4 weeks and those whose second dose came at about 12 weeks were combined into one group, since spike-specific TCR depth and breadth did not differ between the two schedules. TCR sequencing was performed for 230 to 250 trial participants, of whom about 200 were given two doses of AZD1222 and around 26 were given two doses of MenACWY control vaccine. Trial participants were enrolled by age into subgroups of 18-55, 56-69 and 70-plus years, and around 140, 26 and 57 TCR-sequenced participants, respectively, were included in these subgroups. Findings and caveats that apply to the study as a whole: CD4 TCRs associated with the vaccine covered the entire spike protein, and the dominant responses were in regions 160-218 and 743-854. Participants were mostly white British, with more females than males. The authors suggested clonal diversity may have been underestimated. Nearly half of unique spike-specific TCRs reportedly recognized epitopes outside regions mutated in the B.1.351 and B.1.1.7 variants. After two AZD1222 doses, spike-specific TCR breadth and depth were significantly higher than at day 0 and than in MenACWY recipients. In the small 56-69-year group, the increase in depth fell short of significance, most likely because of low power. Conclusions about previously exposed vaccinees are limited because only six or seven AZD1222 recipients were SARS-CoV-2 seropositive at baseline. Because no samples from the day 14 peak response were available, repertoires could be characterized only after the peak T cell response.

A single count supports this clone. Its antigen is still unknown. Per-base quality was not reported, and no clone a single base away is much larger than it. The CDR3 starts with the cysteine, ends with the phenylalanine, and has 15 residues. CDR3 DNA only is kept here, 45 bases in frame from base 1. CDR1 and CDR2 are read off the germline V gene as SGHTA and FQGNSA. V is pared back by 1 base and J by 8 bases, with 14 bases lying between the germline termini. What this sample's time point label stands for: baseline before first vaccination. Samples from vaccinated people were obtained from the UK trials COV001 and COV002, which included a single-blind randomized controlled phase 2/3 trial of AZD1222 (ChAdOx1 nCoV-19) in healthy adults. Trial participant PBMC samples were collected at day 0 and day 28 after the second dose for TCRbeta chain sequencing. The CDR3 regions of human TCRbeta chains were subjected to immunosequencing. The source study handled its data this way. TCRs in the repertoires were compared against a reference library of SARS-CoV-2-specific TCRs that had been generated with the MIRA antigen-specificity platform. Breadth was defined as the fraction of unique TCRs that were SARS-CoV-2-associated. Depth was defined as the fraction of total T cells that were SARS-CoV-2-associated. Using the MIRA data, each spike-specific TCR was mapped to the spike region that the TCR reacts to and placed in a CD4 or CD8 class. Log10-transformed breadth and depth values were compared by one-way ANOVA with Sidak's multiple comparisons tests. TCRdb limited this immuneACCESS table to in-frame rearrangements with V and J called. A share of clones is missing; checked studies link under half to unresolved V genes, and the rest is unexplained. The DNA gave D and trimming, while V, J and clone size come from that table. The sample data list 130,000 to 150,000 clones, and 90% to 95% of these were observed just once. Around 1.4% of the sample is held by the ten biggest clonotypes.

This sample comprised peripheral blood, obtained on day 0 of AZD1222 vaccination. This clonotype was sampled from an adult in good health. The chain links TRBV7-2 with TRBJ1-4, with the identity of the D gene unclear. The sequence in DNA is TGTGCCAGCAGCTTAGGTTCCCCTGGCCCGGAAAAACTGTTTTTT. The translation is CASSLGSPGPEKLFF. Extended through the reference TRBV7-2 and TRBJ1-4 proteins, this CDR3 yields the full variable domain: GAGVSQSPSNKVTEKGKDVELRCDPISGHTALYWYRQSLGQGLEFLIYFQGNSAPDKSGLPSDRFSAERTGGSVSTLTIQRTQQEDSAVYLCASSLGSPGPEKLFFGSGTQLSVL.